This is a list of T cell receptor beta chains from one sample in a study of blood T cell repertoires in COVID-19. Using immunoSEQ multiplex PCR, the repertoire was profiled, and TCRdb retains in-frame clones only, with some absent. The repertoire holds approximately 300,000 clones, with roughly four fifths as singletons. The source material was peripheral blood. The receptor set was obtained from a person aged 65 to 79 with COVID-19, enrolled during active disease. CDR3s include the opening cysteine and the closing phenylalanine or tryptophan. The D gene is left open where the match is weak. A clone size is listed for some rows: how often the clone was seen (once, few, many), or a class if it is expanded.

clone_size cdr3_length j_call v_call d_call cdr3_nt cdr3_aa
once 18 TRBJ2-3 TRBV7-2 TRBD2 TGTGCCAGCAGCTTGGGGCCTAGCGGGGTGGGAAGCACAGATACGCAGTATTTT CASSLGPSGVGSTDTQYF
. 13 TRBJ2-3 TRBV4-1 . TGCGCCAGCAGCCAGGCTCAAAGAGATACGCAGTATTTT CASSQAQRDTQYF
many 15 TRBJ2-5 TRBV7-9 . TGTGCCAGCAGCGCCTATCGGGGGGCCCAAGAGACCCAGTACTTC CASSAYRGAQETQYF
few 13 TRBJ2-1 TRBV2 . TGTGCCAGCAGTCGGGGGAAACTAAATGAGCAGTTCTTC CASSRGKLNEQFF
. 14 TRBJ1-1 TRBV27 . TGTGCCAGCAGTTTATCGGGGCCAAAAGGGGGAGCTTTCTTT CASSLSGPKGGAFF
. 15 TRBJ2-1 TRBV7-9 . TGTGCCAGCAGCCTCAAGGGGGGGACCTACAATGAGCAGTTCTTC CASSLKGGTYNEQFF
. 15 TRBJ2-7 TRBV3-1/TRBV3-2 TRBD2 TGTGCCAGCAGCCAAGCGTCTCTAGCGGGAGGCGAGCAGTACTTC CASSQASLAGGEQYF
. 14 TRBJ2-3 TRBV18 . TGTGCCAGCTCAGCTACAGGGAACGCAGATACGCAGTATTTT CASSATGNADTQYF
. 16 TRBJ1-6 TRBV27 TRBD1 TGTGCCAGCAGTTTAAACTCCGGGACAGGGAGTTCACCCCTCCACTTT CASSLNSGTGSSPLHF
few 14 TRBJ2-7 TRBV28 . TGTGCCAGCACGCTAGGGGCGACCGGCTACGAGCAGTACTTC CASTLGATGYEQYF
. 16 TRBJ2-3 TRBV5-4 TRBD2 TGTGCCAGCAGCCCGACTTACGCGGGGGGGCAGGATACGCAGTATTTT CASSPTYAGGQDTQYF
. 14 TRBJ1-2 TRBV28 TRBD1 TGTGCCAGCAGTCAGGGGGGCGCCAACTATGGCTACACCTTC CASSQGGANYGYTF
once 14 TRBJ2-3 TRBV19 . TGTGCCAGTAGTCTCGGACTCAGCACAGATACGCAGTATTTT CASSLGLSTDTQYF
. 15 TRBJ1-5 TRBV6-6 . TGTGCCAGCAGTTACGTCGGGGGGGGCAATCAGCCCCAGCATTTT CASSYVGGGNQPQHF
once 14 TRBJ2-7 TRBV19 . TGTGCCAGTAGTATTCACGGCGGGTCGGACGAGCAGTACTTC CASSIHGGSDEQYF
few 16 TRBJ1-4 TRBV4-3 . TGCGCCAGCAGCCACAGCTTAGGGGCCACTAATGAAAAACTGTTTTTT CASSHSLGATNEKLFF
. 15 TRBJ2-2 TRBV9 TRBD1 TGTGCCAGCAGCGTATCCGGGACAGAGACCGGGGAGCTGTTTTTT CASSVSGTETGELFF
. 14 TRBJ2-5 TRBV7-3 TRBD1 TGTGCCAGCACGCACCGACAGGGTCGAGAGACCCAGTACTTC CASTHRQGRETQYF
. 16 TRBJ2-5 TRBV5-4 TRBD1 TGTGCCAGCAGTTTTACATTGGGACAGGGTTTAGAGACCCAGTACTTC CASSFTLGQGLETQYF
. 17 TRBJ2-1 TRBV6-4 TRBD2 TGTGCCAGCAGTGGCCTAGCGGGAGATGGATCCTACAATGAGCAGTTCTTC CASSGLAGDGSYNEQFF
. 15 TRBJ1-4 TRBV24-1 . TGTGCCACCAGTGACGCCAGGGGTGTTGGTGAAAAACTGTTTTTT CATSDARGVGEKLFF
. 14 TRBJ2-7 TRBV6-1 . TGTGCCAGCAGTGAAGCAGGACTGACCTACGAGCAGTACTTC CASSEAGLTYEQYF
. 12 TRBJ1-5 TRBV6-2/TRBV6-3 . TGTGCCAGCAGTGAGAGCAATCAGCCCCAGCATTTT CASSESNQPQHF
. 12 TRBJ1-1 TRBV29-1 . TGCAGCGTTGGATCAGGGATCACTGAAGCTTTCTTT CSVGSGITEAFF
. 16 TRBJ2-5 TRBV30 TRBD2 TGTGCCTGGAGTGTCCCTTCGACTAGCGGGAGAAAGACCCAGTACTTC CAWSVPSTSGRKTQYF
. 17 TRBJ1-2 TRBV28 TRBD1 TGTGCCAGCAGTTTCCCCGAAGGACAGGGGTTTAAGGATGGCTACACCTTC CASSFPEGQGFKDGYTF
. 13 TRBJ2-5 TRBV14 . TGTGCCAGCAGCCGAGGGATCCAAGAGACCCAGTACTTC CASSRGIQETQYF
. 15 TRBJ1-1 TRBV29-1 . TGCAGCGTTCGGAGGAACAGGGATTCGAACACTGAAGCTTTCTTT CSVRRNRDSNTEAFF
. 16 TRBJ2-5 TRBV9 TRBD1 TGTGCCAGCAGCGCCAGACAGGGGAGGTTGCAAGAGACCCAGTACTTC CASSARQGRLQETQYF
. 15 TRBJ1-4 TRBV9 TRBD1 TGTGCCAGCAGCGTAGGGGGACAGCCGAATGAAAAACTGTTTTTT CASSVGGQPNEKLFF
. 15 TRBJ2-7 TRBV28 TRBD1 TGTGCCAGCAACCCTCTGGACAGGAGTGATAACGAGCAGTACTTC CASNPLDRSDNEQYF
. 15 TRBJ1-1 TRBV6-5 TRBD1 TGTGCCAGCAGTTTACAGGGGGTTATGAACACTGAAGCTTTCTTT CASSLQGVMNTEAFF
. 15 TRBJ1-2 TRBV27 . TGTGCCAGCAGTAGAGACTTCGGGACTGCGTATGGCTACACCTTC CASSRDFGTAYGYTF
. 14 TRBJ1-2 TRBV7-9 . TGTGCCAGCAGCCGAACAGGTGGGGGGTATGGCTACACCTTC CASSRTGGGYGYTF
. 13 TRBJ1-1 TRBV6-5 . TGTGCCAGCATACAACGCCCGAACACTGAAGCTTTCTTT CASIQRPNTEAFF
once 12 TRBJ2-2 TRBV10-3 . TGTGCCATCGGGTACGACTCCGGGGAGCTGTTTTTT CAIGYDSGELFF
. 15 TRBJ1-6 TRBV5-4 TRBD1 TGTGCCAGCAGCTTACAGGGGACAGCTAATTCACCCCTCCACTTT CASSLQGTANSPLHF
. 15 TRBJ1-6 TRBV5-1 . TGCGCCAGCAGCTTGCTGCAGGGTCGGGATTCACCCCTCCACTTT CASSLLQGRDSPLHF
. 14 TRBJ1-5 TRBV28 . TGTGCCAGCAGTTTATCCAGGGAGGACCAGCCCCAGCATTTT CASSLSREDQPQHF
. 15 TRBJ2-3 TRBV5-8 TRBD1 TGTGCCAGCAGCTTGAAGGGGGCTAGCACAGATACGCAGTATTTT CASSLKGASTDTQYF
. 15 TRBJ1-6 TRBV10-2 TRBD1 TGCGCCAGCAGTCGACAGGGGGAAGGTAATTCACCCCTCCACTTT CASSRQGEGNSPLHF
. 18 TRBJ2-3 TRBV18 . TGTGCCAGCTCACCGATCCGTGTAGGGGGGGCTGGGACAGATACGCAGTATTTT CASSPIRVGGAGTDTQYF
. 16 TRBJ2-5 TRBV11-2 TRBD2 TGTGCCAGCAGCTTGGGGACTAGTATGATCCAAGAGACCCAGTACTTC CASSLGTSMIQETQYF
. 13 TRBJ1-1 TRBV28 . TGTGCCAGCATCCCGGGGACAAACACTGAAGCTTTCTTT CASIPGTNTEAFF
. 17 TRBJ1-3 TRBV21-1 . . CASSKGGRFGSGNTIYF
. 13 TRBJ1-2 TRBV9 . TGTGCCAGCAGCGTAGAGGGGGTGGGAGGCTACACCTTC CASSVEGVGGYTF
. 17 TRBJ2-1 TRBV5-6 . TGTGCCAGCAGCTACGCTACAGGGATGAGCTCCTACAATGAGCAGTTCTTC CASSYATGMSSYNEQFF
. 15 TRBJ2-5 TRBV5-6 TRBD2 TGTGCCAGCAGGTGGCTAGCGGGGAACCAAGAGACCCAGTACTTC CASRWLAGNQETQYF
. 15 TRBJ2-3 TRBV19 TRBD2 TGTGCCAGTAGACCAGCGGGAAGGGATAGGGATACGCAGTATTTT CASRPAGRDRDTQYF
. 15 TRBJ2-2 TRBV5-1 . TGCGCCAGCAGTACTATACCTACGTCGGGCGGGGAGCTGTTTTTT CASSTIPTSGGELFF
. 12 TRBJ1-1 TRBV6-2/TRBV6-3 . TGTGCCAGCAGTTTCAGGAACACTGAAGCTTTCTTT CASSFRNTEAFF
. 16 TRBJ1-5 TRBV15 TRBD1 TGTGCCACCAGCAGAGATATGGGACAGGTTGGCCAGCCCCAGCATTTT CATSRDMGQVGQPQHF
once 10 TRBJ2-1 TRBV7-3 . TGTGCCAGGCGAGATAATGAGCAGTTCTTC CARRDNEQFF